Following are 18 T cell receptor beta chains from one sample sequenced in a study of T cell repertoires in cytomegalovirus infection. These receptors have no known antigen. A single record per CDR3 protein comes from TCRdb applying MiXCR to the reads. Of roughly 920,000 distinct CDR3 sequences in the sample, 30% to 40% were seen once. This material consisted of cultured CD8+ T cells from PBMCs, taken from culture after CMV antigen stimulation. Receptors were obtained from a human donor in good health (CMV status not recorded). Some clones in this sample may be carry-over from other donors' samples.

To note about this clonotype: Being one base from a much bigger clone, this may be a read error. The V gene is TRBV7-3, the J gene TRBJ2-1, with D possibly TRBD1 on 5 matching bases. Germline loops: CDR1 SGHTA, CDR2 FQGTGA. The CDR3 consists of 16 residues. The DNA of the CDR3 is TGTGCCAACAGCTTATGGGCAGGGAATCCCTACAATGAGCAGTTCTTC. It codes for CANSLWAGNPYNEQFF.

This chain connects TRBV7-9 to TRBJ2-7; D might be TRBD2 (7 bases). Trimming removed 5 bases from V and 3 bases from J, with 20 bases in between. CDR3 length equals 16 residues. Germline CDR1 SEHNR, CDR2 FQNEAQ (reference sequence). The CDR3 reads CASSRLKGGNYYEQYV. DNA of the CDR3: TGTGCCAGCAGCCGCCTCAAGGGGGGGAACTACTACGAGCAGTACGTC.

The chain uses TRBV12-5 and TRBJ2-2; unclear D gene. The V gene lost 3 bases and the J gene lost 0 bases, with 8 bases spanning the gap. This CDR3 is built from 15 residues. Germline lookup yields CDR1 LGHNT and CDR2 FRNRAP. The CDR3 DNA reads TGTGCTAGTGGTTTCGAAGTTGCGAACACCGGGGAGCTGTTTTTT. Translation: CASGFEVANTGELFF.

This clonotype was seen more than once but under ten times. J is TRBJ2-3 and V is TRBV6-6; possibly TRBD2 for D (5 bases). Trimming stripped 2 bases from V and 0 bases from J, with 21 bases between. This CDR3 comprises 19 residues. CDR1 is MNHNY and CDR2 is SVGAGI in the germline V gene (reference sequence). The CDR3 region has the DNA TGTGCCAGCAGTTACCTCAGCGGACCGTCCTTTACTAGCACAGATACGCAGTATTTT. This translates into CASSYLSGPSFTSTDTQYF.

Ten or more counts support this clonotype. This chain links TRBV7-2 with TRBJ2-1, with no clear D. This CDR3 is built from 15 residues. Deletions cut 4 bases from V and 2 bases from J, with 12 bases between. Germline CDR1 and CDR2: SGHTA and FQGNSA. This CDR3 is CASSSGPLPYNEQFF. The CDR3 coding sequence is TGTGCCAGCAGCTCCGGGCCCCTACCCTACAATGAGCAGTTCTTC.

This clonotype was seen a handful of times. V is TRBV19 and J is TRBJ2-2, with 7 bases fitting TRBD2. Unmatched junction bases numbered 9, after V lost 8 bases and J lost 6 bases. CDR3 length equals 14 residues. Germline CDR1 LNHDA, CDR2 SQIVND (reference sequence). CDR3 in DNA: TGTGCCAGTTCGGGACTAAGTCGCCCCGGGGAGCTGTTTTTT. This sequence encodes CASSGLSRPGELFF.

V is TRBV12-3 or TRBV12-4 and J is TRBJ2-7; 10 bases match TRBD2. The trim removed 4 bases at V and 0 bases at J, leaving 9 bases unmatched. The CDR3 has 17 amino acids. CDR3 residues: CASSSPIAGGRSYEQYV. The CDR3 DNA follows: TGTGCCAGCAGTTCCCCAATAGCGGGGGGCCGCTCCTACGAGCAGTACGTC.

This chain joins TRBV7-2 and TRBJ2-1, with 8 bases matching TRBD2. CDR3 length equals 18 residues. Per germline, CDR1 SGHTA and CDR2 FQGNSA. With 0 bases clipped from V and 8 bases from J, the junction kept 15 bases outside the gene matches. The CDR3 DNA follows: TGTGCCAGCAGCTTAGCACAGGGTTCGGGGGGGCCGGGGGATGAGCAGTTCTTC. The encoded protein is CASSLAQGSGGPGDEQFF.

The genes are TRBV12-3 or TRBV12-4 and TRBJ2-7, with 11 bases aligning to TRBD1. This CDR3 region has 14 residues. Unmatched junction bases numbered 3, after V lost 5 bases and J lost 3 bases. The CDR3 region has the DNA TGTGCCAGCAGTGCGGACAGGGGGCACTACGAGCAGTACGTC. This codes for CASSADRGHYEQYV.

In this sample, this clonotype turned up many times. The chain combines TRBV18 with TRBJ2-7, with 7 bases fitting TRBD1. V gave up 2 bases and J gave up 3 bases; unmatched junction bases: 10. Germline CDR1 and CDR2: KGHSH and LQKENI. This CDR3 contains 16 residues. Written as DNA, the CDR3 is TGTGCCAGCTCACCATTGGGACAGCTTCAGATCTACGAGCAGTACTTC. This encodes CASSPLGQLQIYEQYF.

V usage is TRBV28 and J usage is TRBJ1-1; D might be TRBD1 (5 bases). With 1 base removed from V and 1 base from J, the gap between germline ends came to 10 bases. The CDR3 extends over 15 amino acids. Germline assignment: CDR1 MDHEN and CDR2 SYDVKM. CDR3 residues: CASSLFRGGNTEAFF. The CDR3 DNA follows: TGTGCCAGCAGTTTATTTCGGGGGGGGAACACTGAAGCTTTCTTT.

The V call is TRBV6-1, the J call TRBJ1-1; unclear D gene. V shed 6 bases and J shed 4 bases, with 18 bases lying between them. The V gene's germline CDR1 is MNHNS and CDR2 SASEGT. There are 15 residues in the CDR3. The CDR3 here is CASRTRTSGSTEAFF. The CDR3 nucleotides are TGTGCCAGCAGGACCCGGACCTCAGGAAGCACTGAAGCTTTCTTT.

A single count supports this clonotype. The J gene is TRBJ1-1, the V gene TRBV5-1; TRBD1 matches 7 bases. Germline loops: CDR1 SGHRS, CDR2 YFSETQ. Germline trimming cut 2 bases from V and 1 base from J; bases unmatched to any gene: 8. This CDR3 has 16 amino acids. The CDR3 DNA follows: TGCGCCAGCAGCTTCTTGGAGGGGGCGCCGAACACTGAAGCTTTCTTT. As protein: CASSFLEGAPNTEAFF.

This rearrangement joins TRBV6-1 to TRBJ2-5; 9 nucleotides agree with TRBD2. CDR1 MNHNS and CDR2 SASEGT come from the germline V gene. The CDR3 extends over 13 amino acids. J lost 5 bases, V lost 7 bases, and 5 bases had no gene match. CDR3 protein: CASKLAGSETQYF. The CDR3, as DNA: TGTGCCAGCAAGCTAGCGGGGTCGGAGACCCAGTACTTC.

V and J are TRBV19 and TRBJ2-3, with TRBD2 matching 10 bases. V lost 2 bases to trimming and J lost 2 bases; unmatched junction nucleotides: 1. This CDR3 is built from 15 residues. The germline CDR1 and CDR2 sequences are LNHDA and SQIVND (reference sequence). The CDR3 reads CASSILAGATDTQYF. The CDR3 DNA reads as TGTGCCAGTAGTATACTAGCGGGAGCCACAGATACGCAGTATTTT. Using reference TRBV19 and TRBJ2-3 for the parts outside the CDR3, the full variable domain is DGGITQSPKYLFRKEGQNVTLSCEQNLNHDAMYWYRQDPGQGLRLIYYSQIVNDFQKGDIAEGYSVSREKKESFPLTVTSAQKNPTAFYLCASSILAGATDTQYFGPGTRLTVL.

The V and J genes are TRBV7-9 and TRBJ2-4; the match to TRBD1 covers 7 bases. Trimming cost V 5 bases and J 0 bases; bases outside gene matches: 7. This CDR3 comprises 16 residues. Germline CDR1 reads SEHNR; CDR2 reads FQNEAQ (reference sequence). The CDR3 nucleotides are TGTGCCAGCAGCCCTCGACAGGGATCAGCCAAAAACATTCAGTACTTC. This gives the protein CASSPRQGSAKNIQYF.

CDR3 in amino acids: CASSLEGLWGLETQYF. In DNA form, the CDR3 reads TGCGCCAGCAGCTTGGAAGGCCTCTGGGGATTAGAGACCCAGTACTTC. V usage is TRBV5-1 and J usage is TRBJ2-5; D unresolved. The CDR3 contains 16 residues. The V end was cut by 0 bases, the J end by 4 bases, with 16 bases between. Germline V gene lookup returns CDR1 SGHRS and CDR2 YFSETQ.

This clonotype was seen only a few times. The gene calls are TRBV6-5 and TRBJ2-1; weak D call: TRBD2 (6 bases). The CDR3 consists of 16 residues. Between the trimmed V and J ends, which lost 6 bases and 8 bases, there was a span of 23 bases. The germline CDR1 and CDR2 sequences are MNHEY and SVGAGI. The CDR3 coding sequence is TGTGCCAGCAGACCGCGGACTATCCTTTTTTGGGATGAGCAGTTCTTC. As protein: CASRPRTILFWDEQFF.